These 5 T cell receptor beta chains originate from one sample sequenced in a study of shared clonotypes between healthy human individuals. Profiling relied on immunoSEQ multiplex PCR, and the TCRdb table lists in-frame clones only, not all of them. The table has approximately 2,300,000 clones, 80% to 95% seen once; the top ten hold approximately 0.4%. The sequencing input was naive CD4+ T cells from PBMCs. Subset specified: CD45RA+ positively selected. These receptors originate from a man younger than 35 in good health. Some clones in this sample may be carry-over from other donors' samples.

The gene calls are TRBV7-2 and TRBJ2-1; the D is unclear. The germline V gene encodes CDR1 SGHTA and CDR2 FQGNSA. Trimming stripped 3 bases from V and 15 bases from J, with 12 bases between. The CDR3 sequence is 11 residues long. The CDR3 loop is CASSLGPSRFF. For the CDR3, the DNA is TGTGCCAGCAGCTTGGGTCCCTCGAGGTTCTTC.

The chain uses TRBV27 and TRBJ2-1; D call uncertain. The CDR3 consists of 15 residues. Per germline, CDR1 MNHEY and CDR2 SMNVEV (reference sequence). The V end was cut by 7 bases, the J end by 5 bases, with 18 bases between. The CDR3 here is CASKLRRIGHNEQFF. In DNA, the CDR3 is TGTGCCAGCAAACTAAGGCGAATCGGCCACAATGAGCAGTTCTTC.

The chain employs TRBV28 and TRBJ2-4, with TRBD1 identical over 7 bases. Germline V gene lookup returns CDR1 MDHEN and CDR2 SYDVKM. The CDR3 spans 13 residues. Trimming at V came to 6 bases and at J to 7 bases, leaving 6 bases not matched to a gene. CDR3 in amino acids: CASRLTGLNIQYF. The CDR3 nucleotides are TGTGCCAGCAGACTGACAGGGCTTAACATTCAGTACTTC.

The CDR3, as DNA: TGCAGCGTGACTAGCGGGAGAACCAGGGGGAGCGAGCAGTTCTTC. Its protein is CSVTSGRTRGSEQFF. The gene calls are TRBV29-1 and TRBJ2-1, with TRBD2 matching over 12 bases. The CDR3 has 15 residues. Germline CDR1 SQVTM, CDR2 ANQGSEA. V shed 6 bases, J shed 10 bases, and the junction held 13 bases outside the gene matches.

This clone occurred once. V usage is TRBV12-2 and J usage is TRBJ2-3; the table's D call of TRBD2 was not tested on the DNA. TRBV12-2 is a listed pseudogene. The CDR3 loop spans 17 amino acids. The CDR3 coding sequence is TGTGCAAGTCGCTCCCAGGGCGCGGGAGGCCGCGTAGATACGCAGTATTTT. Protein: CASRSQGAGGRVDTQYF.